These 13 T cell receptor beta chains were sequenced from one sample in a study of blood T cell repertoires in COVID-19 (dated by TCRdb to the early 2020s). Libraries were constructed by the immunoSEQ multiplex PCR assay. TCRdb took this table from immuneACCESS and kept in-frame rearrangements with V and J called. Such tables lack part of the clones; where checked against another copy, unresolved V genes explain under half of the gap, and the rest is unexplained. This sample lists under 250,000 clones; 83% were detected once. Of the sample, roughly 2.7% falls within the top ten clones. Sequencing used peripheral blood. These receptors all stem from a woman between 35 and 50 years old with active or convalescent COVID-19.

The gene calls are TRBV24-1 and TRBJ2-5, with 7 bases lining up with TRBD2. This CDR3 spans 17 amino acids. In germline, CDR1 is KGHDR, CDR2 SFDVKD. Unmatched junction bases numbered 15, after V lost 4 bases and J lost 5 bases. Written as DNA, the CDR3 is TGTGCCACCAGTGAACCGGACGCGGGGAGGGCAGGGGAGACCCAGTACTTC. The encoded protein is CATSEPDAGRAGETQYF.

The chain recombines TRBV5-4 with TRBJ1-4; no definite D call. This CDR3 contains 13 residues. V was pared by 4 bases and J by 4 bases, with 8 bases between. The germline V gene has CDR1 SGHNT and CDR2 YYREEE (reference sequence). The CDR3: CASSPPHNEKLFF. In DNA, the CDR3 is TGTGCCAGCAGCCCCCCCCATAATGAAAAACTGTTTTTT.

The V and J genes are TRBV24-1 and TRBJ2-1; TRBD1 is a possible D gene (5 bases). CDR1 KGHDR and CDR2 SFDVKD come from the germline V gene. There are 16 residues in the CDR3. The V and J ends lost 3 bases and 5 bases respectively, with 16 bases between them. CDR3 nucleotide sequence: TGTGCCACCAGTGATACAGGAACTGGAGAGAACAATGAGCAGTTCTTC. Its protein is CATSDTGTGENNEQFF.

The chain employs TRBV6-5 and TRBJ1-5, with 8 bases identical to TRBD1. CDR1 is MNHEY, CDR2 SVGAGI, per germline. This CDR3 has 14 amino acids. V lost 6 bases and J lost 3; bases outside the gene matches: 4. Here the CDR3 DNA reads TGTGCCAGCAGCCAGACAGGGGTCAATCAGCCCCAGCATTTT. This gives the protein CASSQTGVNQPQHF.

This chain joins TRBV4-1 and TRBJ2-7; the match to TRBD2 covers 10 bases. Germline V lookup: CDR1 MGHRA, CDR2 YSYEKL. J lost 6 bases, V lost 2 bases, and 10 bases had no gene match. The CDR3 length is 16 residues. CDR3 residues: CASSQSPLAGGLEQYF. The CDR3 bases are TGCGCCAGCAGCCAAAGTCCCTTAGCGGGAGGACTCGAGCAGTACTTC.

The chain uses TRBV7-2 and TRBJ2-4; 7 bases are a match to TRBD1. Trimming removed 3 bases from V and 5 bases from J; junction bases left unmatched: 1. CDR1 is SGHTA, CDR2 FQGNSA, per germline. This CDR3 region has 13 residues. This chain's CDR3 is CASSFTGENIQYF. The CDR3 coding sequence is TGTGCCAGCAGCTTTACAGGGGAAAACATTCAGTACTTC.

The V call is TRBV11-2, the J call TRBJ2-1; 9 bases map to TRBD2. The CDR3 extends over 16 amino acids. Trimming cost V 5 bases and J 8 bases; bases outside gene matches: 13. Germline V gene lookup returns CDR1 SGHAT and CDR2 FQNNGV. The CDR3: CASSNRWREGSHEQFF. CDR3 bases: TGTGCCAGCAGCAATAGATGGCGGGAGGGATCCCATGAGCAGTTCTTC.

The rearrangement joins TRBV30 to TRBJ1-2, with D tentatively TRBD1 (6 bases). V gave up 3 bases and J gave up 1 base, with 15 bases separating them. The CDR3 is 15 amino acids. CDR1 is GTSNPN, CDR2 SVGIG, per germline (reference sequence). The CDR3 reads CAWRPGGALNYGYTF. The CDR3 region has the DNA TGTGCCTGGAGGCCTGGGGGGGCCCTTAACTATGGCTACACCTTC.

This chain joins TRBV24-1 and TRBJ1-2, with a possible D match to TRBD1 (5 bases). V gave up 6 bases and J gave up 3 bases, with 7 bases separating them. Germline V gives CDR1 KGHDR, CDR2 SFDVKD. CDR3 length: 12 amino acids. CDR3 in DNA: TGTGCCACCAGTCTAGGGGACTATGGCTACACCTTC. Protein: CATSLGDYGYTF.

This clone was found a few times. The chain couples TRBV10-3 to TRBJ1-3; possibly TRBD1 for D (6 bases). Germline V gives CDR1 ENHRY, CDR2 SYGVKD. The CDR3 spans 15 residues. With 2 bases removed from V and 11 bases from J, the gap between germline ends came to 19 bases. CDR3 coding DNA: TGTGCCATCAGTGAGAGCGGGGGCCCGGAGACCGCCATATATTTT. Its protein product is CAISESGGPETAIYF.

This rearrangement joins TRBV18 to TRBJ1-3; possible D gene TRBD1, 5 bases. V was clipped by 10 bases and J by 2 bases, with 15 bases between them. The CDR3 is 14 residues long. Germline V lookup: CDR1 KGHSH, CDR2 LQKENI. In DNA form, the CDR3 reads TGTGCCACTAACCCCGACAGAGCTGGAAACACCATATATTTT. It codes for CATNPDRAGNTIYF.

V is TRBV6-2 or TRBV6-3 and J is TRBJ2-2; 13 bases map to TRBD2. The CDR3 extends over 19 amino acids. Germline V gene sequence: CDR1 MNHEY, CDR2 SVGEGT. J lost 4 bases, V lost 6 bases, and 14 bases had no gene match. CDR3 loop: CASSQWEGGLAGSTGELFF. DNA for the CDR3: TGTGCCAGCAGCCAATGGGAAGGGGGACTAGCGGGAAGCACCGGGGAGCTGTTTTTT.

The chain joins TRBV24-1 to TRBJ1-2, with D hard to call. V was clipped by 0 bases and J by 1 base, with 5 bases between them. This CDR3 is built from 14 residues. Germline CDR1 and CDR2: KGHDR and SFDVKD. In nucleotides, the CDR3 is TGTGCCACCAGTGATTTGGGGAGTAACTATGGCTACACCTTC. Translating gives CATSDLGSNYGYTF.